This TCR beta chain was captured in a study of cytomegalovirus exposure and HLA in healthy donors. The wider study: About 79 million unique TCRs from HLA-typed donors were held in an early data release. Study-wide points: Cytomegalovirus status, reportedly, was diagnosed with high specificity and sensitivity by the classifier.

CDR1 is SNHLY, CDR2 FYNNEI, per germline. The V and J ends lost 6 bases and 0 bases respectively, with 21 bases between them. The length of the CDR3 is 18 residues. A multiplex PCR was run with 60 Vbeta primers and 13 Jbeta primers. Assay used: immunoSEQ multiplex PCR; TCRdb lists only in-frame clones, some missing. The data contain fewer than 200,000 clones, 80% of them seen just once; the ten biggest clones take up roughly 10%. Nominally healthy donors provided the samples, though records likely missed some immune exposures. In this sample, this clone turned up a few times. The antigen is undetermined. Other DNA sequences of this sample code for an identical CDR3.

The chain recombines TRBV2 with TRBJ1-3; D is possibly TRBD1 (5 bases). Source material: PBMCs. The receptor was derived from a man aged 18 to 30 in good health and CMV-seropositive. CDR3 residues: CASRSQQAPMSSGNTIYF. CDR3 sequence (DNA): TGTGCCAGCAGGAGTCAACAGGCGCCGATGAGCTCTGGAAACACCATATATTTT.